The 32 T cell receptor beta chains in this list originate from one sample, sequenced in a study of T-cell memory formation after mild COVID-19. TCRdb re-called the 5' RACE reads with MiXCR, one entry per CDR3 protein. The profile covers about 270,000 distinct CDR3 sequences, with around 15% appearing a single time and roughly 24% taken by the ten largest. The specimen sequenced was PBMCs or a T cell subset sorted from them (not recorded which). These receptor sequences come from a man in his late teens or twenties who had mild COVID-19 (a few samples of this study predate the infection). Cell type and time point are not known.

There are a few counts of this clonotype. V is TRBV18 and J is TRBJ1-6, with D perhaps matching TRBD1 (6 bases). Trimming took off 6 bases at V and 7 bases at J, with 13 bases between the two ends. Germline assignment: CDR1 KGHSH and CDR2 LQKENI. The CDR3 totals 14 residues. The CDR3 reads CASSLTGTNSPLHF. The CDR3, as DNA: TGTGCCAGCTCCTTGACAGGCACAAATTCACCCCTCCACTTT. Together with reference TRBV18 and TRBJ1-6, the CDR3 gives the full variable domain: NAGVMQNPRHLVRRRGQEARLRCSPMKGHSHVYWYRQLPEEGLKFMVYLQKENIIDESGMPKERFSAEFPKEGPSILRIQQVVRGDSAAYFCASSLTGTNSPLHFGNGTRLTVT.

The chain combines TRBV4-3 with TRBJ2-4; 9 bases fit TRBD2. V shed 1 base, J shed 7 bases, and the junction held 5 bases outside the gene matches. The CDR3 is made up of 15 amino acids. Germline CDR1 and CDR2: LGHNA and YSLEER. CDR3 loop: CASSQGLAVGNIQYF. The CDR3 DNA reads TGCGCCAGCAGCCAAGGACTAGCGGTTGGGAACATTCAGTACTTC.

The chain employs TRBV11-1 and TRBJ1-1; tentative D call: TRBD1 (5 bases). V was trimmed by 0 bases and J by 0 bases, leaving 14 bases between them. CDR3 length: 17 amino acids. Per the germline V gene, CDR1 is SGHAT and CDR2 is FQDESV (reference sequence). The CDR3 region is CASSLAKGLSMNTEAFF. The CDR3 bases are TGTGCCAGCAGCTTAGCGAAGGGACTCTCCATGAACACTGAAGCTTTCTTT.

The V call is TRBV4-3, the J call TRBJ2-3; 9 bases align to TRBD2. Looked up from germline, CDR1 is LGHNA and CDR2 is YSLEER. Trimming at V came to 1 base and at J to 3 bases, leaving 11 bases not matched to a gene. This CDR3 is built from 18 residues. CDR3 nucleotides: TGCGCCAGCAGCCAAGTTTGGGAGCGGGGGGCCGATACAGATACGCAGTATTTT. It is translated as CASSQVWERGADTDTQYF.

The rearrangement uses TRBV7-2 and TRBJ2-7; maybe TRBD1 (5 bases). Germline V lookup: CDR1 SGHTA, CDR2 FQGNSA. There are 14 residues in the CDR3. V was clipped by 5 bases and J by 2 bases, with 13 bases between them. The DNA of the CDR3 is TGTGCCAGCAGCCCTTTACTGGGGCCCTACGAGCAGTACTTC. Protein sequence: CASSPLLGPYEQYF.

There are many counts of this clonotype. CDR3 sequence: CASSPQGSHEQFF. Here the CDR3 DNA reads TGTGCCAGCAGCCCCCAGGGTAGCCATGAGCAGTTCTTC. The genes are TRBV6-5 and TRBJ2-1, with a possible D match to TRBD1 (5 bases). V lost 6 bases, J lost 8 bases, and 14 bases lay in between. The CDR3 runs 13 residues. Germline V gene sequence: CDR1 MNHEY, CDR2 SVGAGI.

The rearrangement uses TRBV6-2 or TRBV6-3 and TRBJ2-7; unclear D gene. The CDR3 covers 14 residues. The germline V gene encodes CDR1 MNHEY and CDR2 SVGEGT. The ends were cut back, 0 bases at V and 1 base at J, with 7 bases in the middle. The CDR3 bases are TGTGCCAGCAGTTACTCGGGTGGGTCCTACGAGCAGTACGTC. Its protein is CASSYSGGSYEQYV.

This clonotype was counted between two and nine times. This chain joins TRBV4-1 and TRBJ2-7; TRBD1 agrees at 7 bases. The CDR3 is 15 amino acids. The trim removed 0 bases at V and 6 bases at J, leaving 8 bases unmatched. Germline lookup yields CDR1 MGHRA and CDR2 YSYEKL. CDR3 sequence: CASSQDRDSLLEQYF. CDR3 coding DNA: TGCGCCAGCAGCCAAGACCGGGACAGCCTCCTCGAGCAGTACTTC.

The rearrangement uses TRBV3-1 and TRBJ2-5, with unresolved D. The V end was cut by 0 bases, the J end by 5 bases, with 4 bases between. Per the germline V gene, CDR1 is LGHDT and CDR2 is YNNKEL (reference sequence). The CDR3 is 12 residues long. In nucleotides, the CDR3 is TGTGCCAGCAGCCAAGATTGGGAGACCCAGTACTTC. Amino acid sequence: CASSQDWETQYF.

This clonotype was counted at least ten times. The gene calls are TRBV12-3 or TRBV12-4 and TRBJ2-3; 12 nucleotides agree with TRBD2. V lost 6 bases, J lost 4 bases, and 5 bases stayed unmatched. CDR3 size: 15 residues. The CDR3 loop reads CASSLRTSGADTQYF. The CDR3 DNA reads as TGTGCCAGCAGCCTTCGGACTAGCGGGGCAGATACGCAGTATTTT.

The chain couples TRBV6-5 to TRBJ1-1; D is undetermined. The ends were cut back, 4 bases at V and 6 bases at J, with 18 bases in the middle. The CDR3 length is 15 residues. Per germline, CDR1 MNHEY and CDR2 SVGAGI. CDR3 protein: CASSSALGSPSEAFF. CDR3 DNA: TGTGCCAGCAGTTCCGCATTGGGATCTCCTTCTGAAGCTTTCTTT.

The table lists this clonotype with a few counts. The chain combines TRBV4-1 with TRBJ1-1; 7 bases line up with TRBD1. The CDR3 runs to 13 residues. V was clipped by 5 bases and J by 2 bases; unmatched bases: 2. CDR1 is MGHRA, CDR2 YSYEKL, per germline. The CDR3 protein is CASSDRENTEAFF. In DNA form, the CDR3 reads TGCGCCAGCAGCGACAGGGAAAACACTGAAGCTTTCTTT.

The rearrangement links TRBV14 to TRBJ2-1; no reliable D call. The CDR3 loop spans 13 amino acids. Germline CDR1 reads SGHDN; CDR2 reads FVKESK. The ends were cut back, 6 bases at V and 5 bases at J, with 11 bases in the middle. CDR3 residues: CASRPLDDNEQFF. CDR3 nucleotides: TGTGCCAGCAGACCGCTGGACGACAATGAGCAGTTCTTC.

The sample holds many counts of this clonotype. Here the CDR3 reads CASSLGGGTTGELFF. DNA of the CDR3: TGTGCCAGCAGCTTAGGAGGTGGGACCACCGGGGAGCTGTTTTTT. The chain couples TRBV7-2 to TRBJ2-2; D might be TRBD1 or TRBD2, each matching 5 bases. CDR1 SGHTA and CDR2 FQGNSA come from the germline V gene. This CDR3 comprises 15 residues. V gave up 1 base and J gave up 4 bases, with 10 bases separating them.

The table lists this clonotype with many counts. The chain is built from TRBV18 and TRBJ2-3, with D possibly being TRBD2 (6 bases). The V gene's germline CDR1 is KGHSH and CDR2 LQKENI. The CDR3 is 14 amino acids. The V end was cut by 0 bases, the J end by 8 bases, with 12 bases between. The CDR3 nucleotides read TGTGCCAGCTCACCACCACTAGCAGGAGGTACGCAGTATTTT. This sequence encodes CASSPPLAGGTQYF.

This clonotype was detected a few times. The chain carries TRBV7-2 and TRBJ2-2, with 9 bases matching TRBD2. Trimming at V came to 3 bases and at J to 2 bases, leaving 7 bases not matched to a gene. Germline V gene lookup returns CDR1 SGHTA and CDR2 FQGNSA. The CDR3 runs 17 residues. This CDR3 is CASSFPAGGINTGELFF. For the CDR3, the DNA is TGTGCCAGCAGCTTCCCAGCGGGGGGAATTAACACCGGGGAGCTGTTTTTT.

The V gene is TRBV6-2 or TRBV6-3, the J gene TRBJ2-3; D gene uncertain. CDR1 and CDR2 (germline): MNHEY, SVGEGT. This CDR3 contains 12 residues. Trimming removed 7 bases at V and 6 bases at J, with 11 bases between. CDR3 coding DNA: TGTGCCAGCAATTCCGACTTGGATACGCAGTATTTT. It codes for CASNSDLDTQYF.

This clonotype was recorded a few times. The V gene is TRBV19, the J gene TRBJ2-5; possibly TRBD1 for D (6 bases). This CDR3 region has 15 residues. V dropped 3 bases and J dropped 5 bases, with 16 bases sitting between them. The germline V gene has CDR1 LNHDA and CDR2 SQIVND (reference sequence). CDR3 DNA: TGTGCCAGTAGTATTCGGGCAGGGGTTGTGGAGACCCAGTACTTC. Translating gives CASSIRAGVVETQYF. The full variable domain, rest sourced from reference TRBV19 and TRBJ2-5, is DGGITQSPKYLFRKEGQNVTLSCEQNLNHDAMYWYRQDPGQGLRLIYYSQIVNDFQKGDIAEGYSVSREKKESFPLTVTSAQKNPTAFYLCASSIRAGVVETQYFGPGTRLLVL.

CDR3 region: CASSLGVNSYNSPLHF. In nucleotides, the CDR3 is TGTGCCAGCAGCTTGGGGGTGAACTCCTATAATTCACCCCTCCACTTT. The V call is TRBV5-6, the J call TRBJ1-6; D ambiguous. Germline-derived CDR1 and CDR2 are SGHDT and YYEEEE. This CDR3 spans 16 amino acids. V was pared by 0 bases and J by 0 bases, with 7 bases between.

This clonotype turned up a few times. This chain connects TRBV27 to TRBJ1-2; TRBD1 agrees at 9 bases. With V trimmed by 8 bases and J by 13 bases, 17 bases remained unmatched. The CDR3 sequence is 14 residues long. Germline CDR1 is MNHEY and CDR2 is SMNVEV (reference sequence). CDR3 region: CASFPTGQGWERTF. The DNA of the CDR3 is TGTGCCAGCTTCCCAACGGGACAGGGTTGGGAGCGCACCTTC.

In its sample, this clonotype was seen a few times. The rearrangement links TRBV2 to TRBJ2-1; 7 nucleotides align to TRBD1. The CDR3 extends over 15 amino acids. Germline-derived CDR1 and CDR2 are SNHLY and FYNNEI. V shed 6 bases and J 4 bases; nucleotides not matched to a gene: 9. Here the CDR3 reads CASRNSGTEYNEQFF. CDR3 nucleotides: TGTGCCAGCAGAAATTCCGGGACAGAGTACAATGAGCAGTTCTTC.

This clonotype was recorded a few times. The rearrangement links TRBV9 to TRBJ2-1, with 9 bases fitting TRBD2. The junction had 4 bases not matched to a gene; V was cut back by 0 bases and J by 6 bases. Per germline, CDR1 SGDLS and CDR2 YYNGEE. The CDR3 extends over 15 amino acids. CDR3 region: CASSVVAGATNEQFF. CDR3 in DNA: TGTGCCAGCAGCGTAGTAGCGGGGGCCACCAATGAGCAGTTCTTC.

The chain couples TRBV30 to TRBJ2-7; no firm D call. The CDR3 is 13 amino acids. CDR1 and CDR2 from the germline V gene are GTSNPN and SVGIG (reference sequence). Trimming took off 5 bases at V and 4 bases at J, with 15 bases between the two ends. CDR3 DNA: TGTGCCTGGGGCTTGGCGGTCCTATACGAGCAGTACTTC. Translating gives CAWGLAVLYEQYF.

In this sample, this clonotype turned up once. The chain employs TRBV7-9 and TRBJ1-1; D remains ambiguous. The CDR3 runs to 15 residues. Germline V gives CDR1 SEHNR, CDR2 FQNEAQ (reference sequence). V was shortened by 1 base and J by 6 bases, with 15 bases between the two germline ends. The CDR3 DNA is TGTGCCAGCAGCTTAGGGGGTTACGGTGGCGCTGAAGCTTTCTTT. As protein: CASSLGGYGGAEAFF.

V usage is TRBV6-2 or TRBV6-3 and J usage is TRBJ2-1; D may be TRBD1 (6 bases). CDR1 and CDR2 (germline): MNHEY, SVGEGT. Deletions cut 5 bases from V and 4 bases from J, with 12 bases between. The CDR3 extends over 14 amino acids. The CDR3 protein is CASSRQEQYNEQFF. The CDR3 DNA follows: TGTGCCAGCAGTCGACAGGAGCAATACAATGAGCAGTTCTTC.

This clonotype was counted between two and nine times. The rearrangement links TRBV12-3 or TRBV12-4 to TRBJ2-2, with D uncertain. CDR3 length: 14 residues. V dropped 6 bases and J dropped 6 bases, with 14 bases sitting between them. CDR3 nucleotide sequence: TGTGCCAGCAGGTCACTCATTTCTCCCGGGGAGCTGTTTTTT. It codes for CASRSLISPGELFF.

Only a few counts were recorded for this clonotype. The chain recombines TRBV5-6 with TRBJ2-7, with 7 bases lining up with TRBD1. Losses at the gene ends were 7 bases for V and 1 base for J; bases not matched to a gene: 8. Germline V gene sequence: CDR1 SGHDT, CDR2 YYEEEE. The CDR3 spans 14 residues. The CDR3 DNA follows: TGTGCCAGCCGCGTACAGGGGTTTTCCTACGAGCAGTACTTC. Residues: CASRVQGFSYEQYF.

The table lists this clonotype with a few counts. The V gene is TRBV28, the J gene TRBJ2-7, with a possible D match to TRBD1 (6 bases). This CDR3 has 15 amino acids. Germline assignment: CDR1 MDHEN and CDR2 SYDVKM. Deletions cut 2 bases from V and 2 bases from J, with 13 bases between. CDR3 protein: CASSLQSDRTYEQYV. In DNA form, the CDR3 reads TGTGCCAGCAGTTTACAGTCAGACAGGACCTACGAGCAGTACGTC.

This clonotype turned up a few times. The chain employs TRBV5-1 and TRBJ1-2; D is unresolved. CDR1 is SGHRS, CDR2 YFSETQ, per germline. The CDR3 length is 14 residues. V gave up 0 bases and J gave up 0 bases, with 6 bases separating them. CDR3: CASSLDRPNYGYTF. CDR3 DNA: TGCGCCAGCAGCTTGGATCGCCCTAACTATGGCTACACCTTC.

This chain joins TRBV18 and TRBJ1-2; D remains ambiguous. The CDR3 has 15 amino acids. Trimming removed 3 bases at V and 5 bases at J, with 16 bases between. Germline CDR1 and CDR2: KGHSH and LQKENI. Written as DNA, the CDR3 is TGTGCCAGCTCACCCCGAGTTGTGTCGGAGTATGGCTACACCTTC. Its translation: CASSPRVVSEYGYTF.

This clonotype was detected many times. The chain uses TRBV4-3 and TRBJ2-3; 8 bases agree with TRBD2. The germline V gene encodes CDR1 LGHNA and CDR2 YSLEER. Germline trimming cut 1 base from V and 0 bases from J; bases unmatched to any gene: 6. The CDR3 runs to 17 residues. The CDR3 loop reads CASSQGASGFSTDTQYF. Here the CDR3 DNA reads TGCGCCAGCAGCCAAGGGGCTAGCGGGTTTAGCACAGATACGCAGTATTTT.

The rearrangement joins TRBV6-5 to TRBJ1-2; D is unclear. The V gene lost 3 bases and the J gene lost 2 bases, with 7 bases spanning the gap. The CDR3 extends over 13 amino acids. Germline V gives CDR1 MNHEY, CDR2 SVGAGI. The CDR3 protein is CASSYTANYGYTF. The CDR3 DNA follows: TGTGCCAGCAGTTATACAGCAAACTATGGCTACACCTTC.